This T cell receptor beta chain is drawn from a study of Ad26.COV2.S vaccination and SARS-CoV-2 variants. As regards this clone: The antigen is undetermined.

The repertoire was sequenced with immunoSEQ multiplex PCR; TCRdb's copy has only in-frame clones and lacks some. Of roughly 150,000 clones listed, 75% to 90% are singletons. Study findings and constraints: Spike-specific TCR breadth in vaccine recipients exceeded that seen in placebo recipients. CD8+ and CD4+ T cells specific for spike reportedly responded with substantial breadth after vaccination. Analytic work on TCR breadth and depth might have understated the full extent of total T cell responses.

CDR1 and CDR2 from the germline V gene are SGDLS and YYNGEE. V lost 3 bases and J 1 base, leaving 6 bases between the germline ends. This CDR3 has 13 amino acids. Source: peripheral blood, taken after recovery from COVID-19. The source of this sequence is a human donor who had recovered from COVID-19. This rearrangement joins TRBV9 to TRBJ2-3; D remains ambiguous. In DNA form, the CDR3 reads TGTGCCAGCAGCGGAACCGGCACAGATACGCAGTATTTT. This sequence encodes CASSGTGTDTQYF.